The clone carrying this T cell receptor beta chain was counted once. The sample originates from a study of cytomegalovirus exposure and HLA in healthy donors. PCR used 60 Vbeta primers and 13 Jbeta primers. The table came from immunoSEQ multiplex PCR; TCRdb's copy has only in-frame clones and leaves some out. The sample has around 120,000 clones, about 79% seen once; the top ten hold 2.7%. Per the germline V gene, CDR1 is SGHDT and CDR2 is YYEEEE. This CDR3 is 16 amino acids long. The trim removed 5 bases at V and 1 base at J, leaving 12 bases unmatched. The V call is TRBV5-6, the J call TRBJ2-7; 7 bases fit TRBD2. Specimen: PBMCs. This clonotype originated in a middle-aged man in good health and CMV-seronegative. This CDR3 is CASSPRAGILSYEQYF. CDR3 DNA sequence: TGTGCCAGCAGTCCGCGAGCGGGGATCCTATCCTACGAGCAGTACTTC.